The 16 T cell receptor beta chains listed next were all sequenced from one sample in a study of identical twins. TCRdb recomputed calls from the 5' RACE reads with MiXCR, one row per CDR3 protein. This table holds 200,000 to 250,000 distinct CDR3 sequences, 11% to 15% found once. Sequences were obtained from memory (CD45RO+) T cells sorted from blood. Source of these receptors: a woman under 30 in good health.

This clonotype was detected ten times or more. This sequence joins TRBV7-6 and TRBJ2-5; D unresolved. This CDR3 is 13 amino acids long. CDR1 and CDR2 (germline): SGHVS, FNYEAQ. V was pared by 5 bases and J by 5 bases, with 12 bases between. CDR3 sequence: CASSNLFPETQYF. The CDR3 DNA reads TGTGCCAGCAGCAACCTTTTCCCGGAGACCCAGTACTTC.

This clonotype was seen ten or more times. The CDR3 coding sequence is TGCAGTGCTTCAACAGGGGTCTACGAGCAGTACTTC. Translated, it gives CSASTGVYEQYF. The rearrangement joins TRBV20-1 to TRBJ2-7; the match to TRBD1 covers 7 bases. The J segment lost 3 bases and the V segment lost 5 bases, leaving 4 bases of the junction unmatched. The germline V gene encodes CDR1 DFQATT and CDR2 SNEGSKA (reference sequence). This CDR3 has 12 amino acids.

J is TRBJ2-2 and V is TRBV7-9; D perhaps matches TRBD1 (5 bases). The CDR3 is 14 amino acids. Germline V CDR1 and CDR2: SEHNR, FQNEAQ (reference sequence). V gave up 5 bases and J gave up 3 bases, with 10 bases separating them. CDR3 DNA sequence: TGTGCCAGCAGCCCTGACAGCTACACCGGGGAGCTGTTTTTT. Encoded protein: CASSPDSYTGELFF. Based on the CDR3 plus reference TRBV7-9 and TRBJ2-2, the full variable domain is DTGVSQNPRHKITKRGQNVTFRCDPISEHNRLYWYRQTLGQGPEFLTYFQNEAQLEKSRLLSDRFSAERPKGSFSTLEIQRTEQGDSAMYLCASSPDSYTGELFFGEGSRLTVL.

This sequence joins TRBV5-1 and TRBJ2-3; D gene unclear. CDR1 and CDR2 (germline): SGHRS, YFSETQ. The CDR3 totals 16 residues. V was pared by 0 bases and J by 0 bases, with 11 bases between. For the CDR3, the DNA is TGCGCCAGCAGCTTGGTGGACCCTACTAGCACAGATACGCAGTATTTT. Its protein is CASSLVDPTSTDTQYF.

In its sample, this clonotype was seen a few times. This chain connects TRBV11-2 to TRBJ2-1; 8 bases fit TRBD1. The CDR3 length is 14 residues. CDR1 and CDR2 (germline): SGHAT, FQNNGV. With 3 bases clipped from V and 5 bases from J, the junction kept 3 bases outside the gene matches. For the CDR3, the DNA is TGTGCCAGCAGCTTTAACAGGGGGAACAATGAGCAGTTCTTC. Translated: CASSFNRGNNEQFF.

The chain employs TRBV7-9 and TRBJ2-7; TRBD2 matches at 13 bases. Germline V gives CDR1 SEHNR, CDR2 FQNEAQ (reference sequence). Trimming at V came to 6 bases and at J to 4 bases, leaving 6 bases not matched to a gene. CDR3 length: 15 residues. The CDR3 protein is CASRDGLAGAYEQYF. The CDR3, as DNA: TGTGCCAGCAGGGATGGACTAGCGGGGGCATACGAGCAGTACTTC.

This sequence joins TRBV7-9 and TRBJ1-1; D unclear. Trimming shortened V by 3 bases and J by 4 bases, and 9 bases separated the two germline ends. This CDR3 has 13 amino acids. Looked up from germline, CDR1 is SEHNR and CDR2 is FQNEAQ (reference sequence). In DNA, the CDR3 is TGTGCCAGCAGCTTTGAGTCGGGCACTGAAGCTTTCTTT. As protein: CASSFESGTEAFF.

The chain combines TRBV10-1 with TRBJ1-5, with 7 bases lining up with TRBD1. CDR1 is WNHNN and CDR2 is SYGVQD in the germline V gene (reference sequence). This CDR3 contains 13 residues. The J segment lost 5 bases and the V segment lost 6 bases, leaving 4 bases of the junction unmatched. The CDR3 DNA reads as TGCGCCAGCAGCGCCGGGACAGATCAGCCCCAGCATTTT. Its protein is CASSAGTDQPQHF.

The V call is TRBV5-6, the J call TRBJ2-3, with D tentatively TRBD2 (6 bases). There are 13 residues in the CDR3. V was clipped by 5 bases and J by 4 bases, with 11 bases between them. CDR1 and CDR2 from the germline V gene are SGHDT and YYEEEE. CDR3 protein: CASRIREADTQYF. The CDR3 region has the DNA TGTGCCAGCAGGATCAGGGAGGCAGATACGCAGTATTTT.

This chain uses TRBV19 with TRBJ2-2; possibly TRBD2 for D (5 bases). The CDR3 has 12 residues. V was shortened by 7 bases and J by 8 bases, with 11 bases between the two germline ends. Germline CDR1 is LNHDA and CDR2 is SQIVND (reference sequence). CDR3: CASTIRGGELFF. The CDR3 DNA follows: TGTGCCAGTACCATACGGGGAGGGGAGCTGTTTTTT.

The chain has TRBV7-9 and TRBJ1-2; D is unresolved. The V end was cut by 4 bases, the J end by 7 bases, with 7 bases between. Germline V CDR1 and CDR2: SEHNR, FQNEAQ (reference sequence). This CDR3 has 11 residues. The DNA for the CDR3 is TGTGCCAGCAGCTCCCTGACTGGCTACACCTTC. Amino acid sequence: CASSSLTGYTF.

This clonotype was seen a handful of times. This chain links TRBV4-3 with TRBJ1-2; no reliable D call. The germline V and J ends were trimmed by 2 bases and 6 bases, with 22 bases remaining between them. The CDR3 runs to 17 residues. CDR1 and CDR2 (germline): LGHNA, YSLEER. The CDR3 spells CASSQLAVLEGVDGYTF. CDR3 nucleotide sequence: TGCGCCAGCAGCCAATTGGCGGTATTGGAGGGAGTCGATGGCTACACCTTC.

Only a few counts were recorded for this clonotype. The genes are TRBV12-3 or TRBV12-4 and TRBJ1-2; maybe TRBD1 (6 bases). Trimming pared 7 bases from V and 7 bases from J, leaving 19 bases between. The length of the CDR3 is 14 residues. The CDR3 region is CASTGGGARGGYTF. The CDR3 nucleotides are TGTGCCAGCACTGGGGGGGGGGCGCGTGGTGGCTACACCTTC.

The rearrangement joins TRBV6-5 to TRBJ1-1; perhaps TRBD1 as D (6 bases). The CDR3 is 14 amino acids. V dropped 4 bases and J dropped 1 base, with 10 bases sitting between them. Germline lookup yields CDR1 MNHEY and CDR2 SVGAGI. The CDR3 loop reads CASSWTAPNTEAFF. CDR3 nucleotide sequence: TGTGCCAGCAGTTGGACAGCGCCGAACACTGAAGCTTTCTTT.

This chain connects TRBV11-2 to TRBJ2-1; a weak D match, TRBD2 (5 bases). This CDR3 comprises 14 residues. Trimming removed 0 bases at V and 6 bases at J, with 9 bases between. CDR1 and CDR2 (germline): SGHAT, FQNNGV. The CDR3 sequence is CASSLERESNEQFF. The CDR3 nucleotides are TGTGCCAGCAGCTTAGAGAGGGAGAGCAATGAGCAGTTCTTC.

The chain recombines TRBV7-9 with TRBJ2-7; TRBD1 agrees at 7 bases. V shed 1 base and J 2 bases; nucleotides not matched to a gene: 5. Germline V gene sequence: CDR1 SEHNR, CDR2 FQNEAQ (reference sequence). The CDR3 sequence is 15 residues long. The CDR3 coding sequence is TGTGCCAGCAGCTTAGACAGACAGGGTACCTACGAGCAGTACTTC. Translated: CASSLDRQGTYEQYF.